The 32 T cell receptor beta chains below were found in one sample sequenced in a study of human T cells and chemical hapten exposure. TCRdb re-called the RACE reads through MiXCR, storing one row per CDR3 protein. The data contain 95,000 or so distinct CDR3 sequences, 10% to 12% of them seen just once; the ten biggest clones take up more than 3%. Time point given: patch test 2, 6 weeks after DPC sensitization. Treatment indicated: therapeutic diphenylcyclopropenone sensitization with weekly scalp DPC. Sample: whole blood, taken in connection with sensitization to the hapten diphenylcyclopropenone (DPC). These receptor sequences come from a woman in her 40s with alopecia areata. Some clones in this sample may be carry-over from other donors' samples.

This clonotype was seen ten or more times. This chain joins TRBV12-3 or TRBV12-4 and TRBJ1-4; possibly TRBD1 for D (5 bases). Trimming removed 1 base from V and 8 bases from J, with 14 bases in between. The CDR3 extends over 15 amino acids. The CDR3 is CASSLVGATEEKLFF. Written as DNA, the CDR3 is TGTGCCAGCAGTTTAGTAGGGGCAACGGAGGAAAAACTGTTTTTT.

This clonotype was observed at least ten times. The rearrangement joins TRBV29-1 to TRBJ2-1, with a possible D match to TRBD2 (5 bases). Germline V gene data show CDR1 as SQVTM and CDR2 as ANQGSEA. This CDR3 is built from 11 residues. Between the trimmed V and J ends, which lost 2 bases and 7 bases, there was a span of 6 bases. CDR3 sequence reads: CSVERGNEQFF. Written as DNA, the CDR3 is TGCAGCGTTGAACGAGGGAATGAGCAGTTCTTC.

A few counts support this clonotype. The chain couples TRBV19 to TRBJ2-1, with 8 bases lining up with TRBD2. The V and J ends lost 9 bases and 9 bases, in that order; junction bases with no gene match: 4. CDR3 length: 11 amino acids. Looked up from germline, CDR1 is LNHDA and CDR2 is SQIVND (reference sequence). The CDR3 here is CASGSGSEQFF. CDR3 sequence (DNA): TGTGCCAGCGGGAGCGGGAGTGAGCAGTTCTTC.

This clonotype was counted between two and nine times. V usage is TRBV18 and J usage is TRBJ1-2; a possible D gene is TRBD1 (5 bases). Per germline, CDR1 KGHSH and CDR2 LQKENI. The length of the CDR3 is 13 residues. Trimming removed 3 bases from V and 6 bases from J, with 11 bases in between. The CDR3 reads CASSPLGGDGYTF. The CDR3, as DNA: TGTGCCAGCTCACCCTTGGGGGGGGATGGCTACACCTTC.

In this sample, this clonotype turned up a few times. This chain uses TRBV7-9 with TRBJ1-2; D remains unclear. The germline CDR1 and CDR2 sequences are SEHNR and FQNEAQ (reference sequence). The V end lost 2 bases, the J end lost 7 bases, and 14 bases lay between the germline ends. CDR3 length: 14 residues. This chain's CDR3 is CASSLPLAEAGYTF. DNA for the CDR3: TGTGCCAGCAGCTTACCCCTTGCTGAGGCTGGCTACACCTTC. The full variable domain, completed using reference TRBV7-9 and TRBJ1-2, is DTGVSQNPRHKITKRGQNVTFRCDPISEHNRLYWYRQTLGQGPEFLTYFQNEAQLEKSRLLSDRFSAERPKGSFSTLEIQRTEQGDSAMYLCASSLPLAEAGYTFGSGTRLTVV.

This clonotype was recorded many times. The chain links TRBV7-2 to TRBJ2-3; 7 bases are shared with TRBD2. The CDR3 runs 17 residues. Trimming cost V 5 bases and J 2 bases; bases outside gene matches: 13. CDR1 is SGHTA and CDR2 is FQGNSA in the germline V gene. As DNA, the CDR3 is TGTGCCAGCAGCCTAATGGGGGGGTCCTTTTCCACAGATACGCAGTATTTT. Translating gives CASSLMGGSFSTDTQYF.

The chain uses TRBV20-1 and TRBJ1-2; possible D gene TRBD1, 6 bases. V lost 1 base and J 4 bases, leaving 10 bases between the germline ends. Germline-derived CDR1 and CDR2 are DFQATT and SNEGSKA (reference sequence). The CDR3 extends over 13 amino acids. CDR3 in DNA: TGCAGTGCTAGAGTTCCAGGGGCCTATGGCTACACCTTC. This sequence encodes CSARVPGAYGYTF.

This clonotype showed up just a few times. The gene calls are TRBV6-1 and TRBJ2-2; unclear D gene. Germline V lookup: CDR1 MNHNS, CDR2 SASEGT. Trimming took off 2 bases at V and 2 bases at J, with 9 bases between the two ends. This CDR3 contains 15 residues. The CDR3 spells CASSERDTNTGELFF. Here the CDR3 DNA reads TGTGCCAGCAGTGAACGAGACACCAACACCGGGGAGCTGTTTTTT.

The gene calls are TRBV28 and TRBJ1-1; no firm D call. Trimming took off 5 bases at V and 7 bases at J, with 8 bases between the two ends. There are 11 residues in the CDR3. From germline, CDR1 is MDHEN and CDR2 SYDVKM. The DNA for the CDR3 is TGTGCCAGCAGTCTTACAGATGAAGCTTTCTTT. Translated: CASSLTDEAFF.

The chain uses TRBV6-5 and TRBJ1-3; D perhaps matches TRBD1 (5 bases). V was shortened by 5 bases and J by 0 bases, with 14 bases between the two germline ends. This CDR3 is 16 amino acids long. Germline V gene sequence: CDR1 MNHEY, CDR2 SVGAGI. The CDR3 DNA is TGTGCCAGCAGTCTAGGGGACCGACCCTCTGGAAACACCATATATTTT. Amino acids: CASSLGDRPSGNTIYF.

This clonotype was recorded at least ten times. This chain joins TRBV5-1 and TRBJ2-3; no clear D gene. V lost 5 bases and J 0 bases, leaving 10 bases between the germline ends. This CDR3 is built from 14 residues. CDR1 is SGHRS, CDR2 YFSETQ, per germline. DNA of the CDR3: TGCGCCAGCAGGGTCGGAGCGAGCACAGATACGCAGTATTTT. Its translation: CASRVGASTDTQYF.

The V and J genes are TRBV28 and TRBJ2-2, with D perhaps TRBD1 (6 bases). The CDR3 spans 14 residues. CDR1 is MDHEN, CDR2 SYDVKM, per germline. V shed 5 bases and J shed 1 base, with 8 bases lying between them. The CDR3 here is CASSGQRNTGELFF. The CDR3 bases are TGTGCCAGCAGTGGACAGCGGAACACCGGGGAGCTGTTTTTT. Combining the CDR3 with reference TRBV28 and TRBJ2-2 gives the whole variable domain DVKVTQSSRYLVKRTGEKVFLECVQDMDHENMFWYRQDPGLGLRLIYFSYDVKMKEKGDIPEGYSVSREKKERFSLILESASTNQTSMYLCASSGQRNTGELFFGEGSRLTVL.

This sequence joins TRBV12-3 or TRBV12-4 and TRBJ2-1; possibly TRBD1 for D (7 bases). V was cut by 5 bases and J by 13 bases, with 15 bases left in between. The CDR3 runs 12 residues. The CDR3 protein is CASSPRGGGQFF. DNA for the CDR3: TGTGCCAGCAGTCCCCGTGGAGGGGGCCAGTTCTTC.

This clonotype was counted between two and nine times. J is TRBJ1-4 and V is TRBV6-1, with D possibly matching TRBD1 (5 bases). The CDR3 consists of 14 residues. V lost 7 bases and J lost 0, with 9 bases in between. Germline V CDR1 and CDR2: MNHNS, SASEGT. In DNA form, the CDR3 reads TGTGCCAGCACCAGACAGCCAACTAATGAAAAACTGTTTTTT. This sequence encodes CASTRQPTNEKLFF.

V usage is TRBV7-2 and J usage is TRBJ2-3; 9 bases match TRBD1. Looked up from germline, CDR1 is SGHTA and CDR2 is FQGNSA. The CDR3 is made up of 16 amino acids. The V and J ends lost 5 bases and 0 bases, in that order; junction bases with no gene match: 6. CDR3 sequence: CASSRRDRVSTDTQYF. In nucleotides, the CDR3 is TGTGCCAGCAGCCGCCGGGACAGGGTTAGCACAGATACGCAGTATTTT.

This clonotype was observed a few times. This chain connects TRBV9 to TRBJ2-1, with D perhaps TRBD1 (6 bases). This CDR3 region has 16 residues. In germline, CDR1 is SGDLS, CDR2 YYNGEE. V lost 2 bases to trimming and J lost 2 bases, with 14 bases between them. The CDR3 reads CASSVAGEPAYNEQFF. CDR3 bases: TGTGCCAGCAGCGTTGCAGGGGAACCAGCCTACAATGAGCAGTTCTTC.

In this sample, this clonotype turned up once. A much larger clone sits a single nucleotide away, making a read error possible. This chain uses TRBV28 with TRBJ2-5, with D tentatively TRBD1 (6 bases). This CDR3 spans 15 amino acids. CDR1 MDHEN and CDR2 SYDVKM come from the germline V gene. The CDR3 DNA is TGTGCCAGCATCCGGTTAGGGGGTAGCGAAGAGACCCAGCACTTC. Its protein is CASIRLGGSEETQHF.

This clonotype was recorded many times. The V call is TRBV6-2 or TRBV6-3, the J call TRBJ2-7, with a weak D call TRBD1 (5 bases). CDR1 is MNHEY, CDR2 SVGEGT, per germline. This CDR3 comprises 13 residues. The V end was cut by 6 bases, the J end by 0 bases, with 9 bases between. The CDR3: CASRPDTSYEQYF. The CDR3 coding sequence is TGTGCCAGCAGACCGGACACCTCCTACGAGCAGTACTTC.

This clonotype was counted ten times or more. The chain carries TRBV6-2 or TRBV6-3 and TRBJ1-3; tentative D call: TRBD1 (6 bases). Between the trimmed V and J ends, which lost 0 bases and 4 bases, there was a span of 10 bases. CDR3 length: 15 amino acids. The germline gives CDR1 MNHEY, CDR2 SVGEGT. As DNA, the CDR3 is TGTGCCAGCAGTTACTCTACAGGGCGAGGAAACACCATATATTTT. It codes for CASSYSTGRGNTIYF.

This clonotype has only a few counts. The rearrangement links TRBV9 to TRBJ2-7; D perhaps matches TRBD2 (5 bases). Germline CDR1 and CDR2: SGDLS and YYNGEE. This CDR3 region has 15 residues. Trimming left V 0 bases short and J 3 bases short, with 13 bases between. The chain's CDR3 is CASSVDLSAIYEQYF. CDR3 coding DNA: TGTGCCAGCAGCGTAGACCTTAGCGCTATCTACGAGCAGTACTTC.

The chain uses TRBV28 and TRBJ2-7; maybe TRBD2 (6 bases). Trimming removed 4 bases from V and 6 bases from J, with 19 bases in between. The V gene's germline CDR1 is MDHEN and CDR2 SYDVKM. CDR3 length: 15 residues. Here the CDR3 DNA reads TGTGCCAGCAGTTCCCCGGACGGGGGAAAGGGCGAGCAGTACTTC. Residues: CASSSPDGGKGEQYF. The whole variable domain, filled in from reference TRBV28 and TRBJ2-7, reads DVKVTQSSRYLVKRTGEKVFLECVQDMDHENMFWYRQDPGLGLRLIYFSYDVKMKEKGDIPEGYSVSREKKERFSLILESASTNQTSMYLCASSSPDGGKGEQYFGPGTRLTVT.

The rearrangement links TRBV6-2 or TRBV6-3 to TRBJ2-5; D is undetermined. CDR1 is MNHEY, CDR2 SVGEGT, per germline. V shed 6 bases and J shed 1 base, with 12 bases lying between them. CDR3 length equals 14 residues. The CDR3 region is CASRTQALQETQYF. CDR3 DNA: TGTGCCAGCAGAACACAAGCGCTCCAAGAGACCCAGTACTTC.

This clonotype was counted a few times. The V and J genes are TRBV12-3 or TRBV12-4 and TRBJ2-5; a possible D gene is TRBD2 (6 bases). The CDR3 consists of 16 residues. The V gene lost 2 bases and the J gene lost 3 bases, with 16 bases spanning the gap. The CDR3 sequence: CASSLSAGTRKETQYF. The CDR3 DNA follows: TGTGCCAGCAGTTTAAGCGCGGGAACACGGAAAGAGACCCAGTACTTC.

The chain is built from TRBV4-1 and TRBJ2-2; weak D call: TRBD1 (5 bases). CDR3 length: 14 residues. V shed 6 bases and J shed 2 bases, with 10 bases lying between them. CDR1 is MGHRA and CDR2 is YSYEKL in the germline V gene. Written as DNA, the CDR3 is TGCGCCAGCAGAAGGGGCCTTAACACCGGGGAGCTGTTTTTT. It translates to CASRRGLNTGELFF.

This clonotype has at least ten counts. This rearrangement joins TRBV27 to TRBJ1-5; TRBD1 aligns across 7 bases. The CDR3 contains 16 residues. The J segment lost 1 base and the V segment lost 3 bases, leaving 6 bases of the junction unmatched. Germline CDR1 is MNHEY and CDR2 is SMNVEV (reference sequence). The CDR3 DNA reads TGTGCCAGCAGTTTGAAGGGCAGGGGGAGCAATCAGCCCCAGCATTTT. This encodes CASSLKGRGSNQPQHF.

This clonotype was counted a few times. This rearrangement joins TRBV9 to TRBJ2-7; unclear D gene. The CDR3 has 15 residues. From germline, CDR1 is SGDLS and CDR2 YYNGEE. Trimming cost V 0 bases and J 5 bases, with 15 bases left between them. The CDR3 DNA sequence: TGTGCCAGCAGCGTAGGGGAAAAAGTGCCCAACGAGCAGTACTTC. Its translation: CASSVGEKVPNEQYF.

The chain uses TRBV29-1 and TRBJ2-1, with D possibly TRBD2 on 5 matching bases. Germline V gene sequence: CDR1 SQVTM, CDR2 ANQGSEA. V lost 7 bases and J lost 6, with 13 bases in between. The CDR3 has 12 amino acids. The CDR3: CSARGPGNEQFF. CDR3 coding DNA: TGCAGCGCCAGAGGGCCGGGCAATGAGCAGTTCTTC.

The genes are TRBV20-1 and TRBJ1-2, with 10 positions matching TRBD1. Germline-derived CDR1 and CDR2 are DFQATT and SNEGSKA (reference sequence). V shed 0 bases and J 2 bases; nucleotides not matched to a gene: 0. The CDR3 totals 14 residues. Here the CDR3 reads CSARETGGNYGYTF. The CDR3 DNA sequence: TGCAGTGCTAGAGAGACAGGGGGCAACTATGGCTACACCTTC.

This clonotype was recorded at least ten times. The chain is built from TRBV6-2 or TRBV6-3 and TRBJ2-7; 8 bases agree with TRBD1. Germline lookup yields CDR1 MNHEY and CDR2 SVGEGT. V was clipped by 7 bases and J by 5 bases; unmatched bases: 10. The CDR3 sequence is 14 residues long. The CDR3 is CASTFQGAVNEQYF. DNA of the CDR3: TGTGCCAGCACCTTCCAGGGGGCGGTGAACGAGCAGTACTTC.

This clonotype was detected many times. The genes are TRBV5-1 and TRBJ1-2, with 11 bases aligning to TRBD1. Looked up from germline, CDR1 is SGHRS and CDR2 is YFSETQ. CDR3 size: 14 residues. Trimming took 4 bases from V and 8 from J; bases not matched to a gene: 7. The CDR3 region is CASSPGQGGYGYTF. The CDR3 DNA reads TGCGCCAGCAGCCCGGGACAGGGGGGGTACGGCTACACCTTC.

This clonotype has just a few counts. CDR3 bases: TGTGCCAGCAGTGAATCCGGGACTAGCGGCGATGAGCAGTTCTTC. Its protein is CASSESGTSGDEQFF. The chain is built from TRBV6-1 and TRBJ2-1, with 11 bases lining up with TRBD2. V lost 2 bases, J lost 8 bases, and 5 bases stayed unmatched. The CDR3 consists of 15 residues. The germline gives CDR1 MNHNS, CDR2 SASEGT.

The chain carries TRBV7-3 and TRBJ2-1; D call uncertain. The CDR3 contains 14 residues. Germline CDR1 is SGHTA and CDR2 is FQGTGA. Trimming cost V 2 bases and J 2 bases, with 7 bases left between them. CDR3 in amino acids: CASSLLAPYNEQFF. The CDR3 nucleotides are TGTGCCAGCAGCTTATTAGCCCCCTACAATGAGCAGTTCTTC. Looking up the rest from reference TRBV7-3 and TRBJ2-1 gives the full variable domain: GAGVSQTPSNKVTEKGKYVELRCDPISGHTALYWYRQSLGQGPEFLIYFQGTGAADDSGLPNDRFFAVRPEGSVSTLKIQRTERGDSAVYLCASSLLAPYNEQFFGPGTRLTVL.